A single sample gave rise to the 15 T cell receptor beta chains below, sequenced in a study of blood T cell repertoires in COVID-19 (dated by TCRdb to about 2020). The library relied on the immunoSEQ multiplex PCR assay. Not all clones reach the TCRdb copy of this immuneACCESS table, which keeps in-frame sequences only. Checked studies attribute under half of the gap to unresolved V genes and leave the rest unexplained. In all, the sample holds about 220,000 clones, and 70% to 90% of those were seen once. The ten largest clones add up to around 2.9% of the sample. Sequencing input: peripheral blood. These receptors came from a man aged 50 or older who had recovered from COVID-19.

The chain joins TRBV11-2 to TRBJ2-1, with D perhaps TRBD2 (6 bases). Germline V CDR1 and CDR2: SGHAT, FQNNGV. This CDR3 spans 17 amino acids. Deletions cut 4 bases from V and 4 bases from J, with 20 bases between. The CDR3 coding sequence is TGTGCCAGCAGCTCCCACGTCTGGCGGGATAGATACAATGAGCAGTTCTTC. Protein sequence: CASSSHVWRDRYNEQFF.

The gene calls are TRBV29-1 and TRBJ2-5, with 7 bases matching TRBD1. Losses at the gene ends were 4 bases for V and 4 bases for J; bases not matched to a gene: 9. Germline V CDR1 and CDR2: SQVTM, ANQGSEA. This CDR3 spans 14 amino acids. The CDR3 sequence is CSVAAPGQPETQYF. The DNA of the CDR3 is TGCAGCGTTGCGGCTCCGGGACAGCCAGAGACCCAGTACTTC.

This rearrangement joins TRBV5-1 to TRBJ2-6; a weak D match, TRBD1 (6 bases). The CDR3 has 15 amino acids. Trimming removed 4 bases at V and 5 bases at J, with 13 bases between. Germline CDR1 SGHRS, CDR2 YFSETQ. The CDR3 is CASSPEQGRANVLTF. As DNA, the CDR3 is TGCGCCAGCAGCCCAGAACAGGGAAGGGCCAACGTCCTGACTTTC.

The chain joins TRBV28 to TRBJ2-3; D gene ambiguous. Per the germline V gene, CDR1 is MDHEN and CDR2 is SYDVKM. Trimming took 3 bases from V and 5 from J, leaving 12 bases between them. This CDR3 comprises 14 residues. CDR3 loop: CASSFASRVDTQYF. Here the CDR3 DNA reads TGTGCCAGCAGTTTCGCTTCACGCGTAGATACGCAGTATTTT.

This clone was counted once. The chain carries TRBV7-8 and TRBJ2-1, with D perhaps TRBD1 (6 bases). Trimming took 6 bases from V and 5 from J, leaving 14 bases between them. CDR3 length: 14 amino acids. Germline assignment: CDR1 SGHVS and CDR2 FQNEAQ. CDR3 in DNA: TGTGCCAGCAGTTCCGGGACAACAAACAATGAGCAGTTCTTC. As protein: CASSSGTTNNEQFF.

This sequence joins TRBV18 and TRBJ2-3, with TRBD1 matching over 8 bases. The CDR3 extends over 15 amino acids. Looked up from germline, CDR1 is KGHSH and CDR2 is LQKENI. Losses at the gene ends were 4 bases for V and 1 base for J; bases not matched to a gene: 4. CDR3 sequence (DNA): TGTGCCAGCTCACGGACAGGGATCGGCACAGATACGCAGTATTTT. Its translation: CASSRTGIGTDTQYF. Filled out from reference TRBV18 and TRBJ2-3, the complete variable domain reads NAGVMQNPRHLVRRRGQEARLRCSPMKGHSHVYWYRQLPEEGLKFMVYLQKENIIDESGMPKERFSAEFPKEGPSILRIQQVVRGDSAAYFCASSRTGIGTDTQYFGPGTRLTVL.

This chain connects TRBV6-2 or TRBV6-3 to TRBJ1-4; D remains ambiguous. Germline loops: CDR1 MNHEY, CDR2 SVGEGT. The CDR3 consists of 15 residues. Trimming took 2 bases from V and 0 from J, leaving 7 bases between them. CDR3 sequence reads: CASSYVPATNEKLFF. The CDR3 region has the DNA TGTGCCAGCAGTTACGTCCCCGCAACTAATGAAAAACTGTTTTTT.

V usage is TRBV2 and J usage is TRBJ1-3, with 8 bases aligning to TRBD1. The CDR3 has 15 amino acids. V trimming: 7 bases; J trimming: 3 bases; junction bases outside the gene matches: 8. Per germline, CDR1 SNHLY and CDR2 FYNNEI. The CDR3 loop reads CASTPVRGLGNTIYF. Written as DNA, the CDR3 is TGTGCCAGCACACCCGTCAGGGGGCTTGGAAACACCATATATTTT. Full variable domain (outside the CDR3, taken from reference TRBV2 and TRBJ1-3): EPEVTQTPSHQVTQMGQEVILRCVPISNHLYFYWYRQILGQKVEFLVSFYNNEISEKSEIFDDQFSVERPDGSNFTLKIRSTKLEDSAMYFCASTPVRGLGNTIYFGEGSWLTVV.

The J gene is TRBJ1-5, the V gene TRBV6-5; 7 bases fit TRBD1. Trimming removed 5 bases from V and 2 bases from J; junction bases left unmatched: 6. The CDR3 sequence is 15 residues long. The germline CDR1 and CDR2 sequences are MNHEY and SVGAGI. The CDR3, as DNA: TGTGCCAGCAGTCCGGACAGGCCCGGCAATCAGCCCCAGCATTTT. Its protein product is CASSPDRPGNQPQHF.

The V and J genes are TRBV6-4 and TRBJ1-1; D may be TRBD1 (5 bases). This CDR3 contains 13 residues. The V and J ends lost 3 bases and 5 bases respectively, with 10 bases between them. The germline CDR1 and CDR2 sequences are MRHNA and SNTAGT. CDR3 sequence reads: CASSEGGRTEAFF. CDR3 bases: TGTGCCAGCAGTGAGGGGGGGAGGACTGAAGCTTTCTTT.

The CDR3 sequence: CASSQDSLAGGSSGELFF. For the CDR3, the DNA is TGTGCCAGCAGCCAAGATAGCCTAGCGGGAGGGTCATCCGGGGAGCTGTTTTTT. This rearrangement joins TRBV4-2 to TRBJ2-2; 12 nucleotides match TRBD2. V shed 0 bases and J 6 bases; nucleotides not matched to a gene: 8. Germline V CDR1 and CDR2: LGHNA, YNFKEQ. CDR3 length: 18 amino acids.

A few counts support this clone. The CDR3 reads CSVLQGGGDTQYF. CDR3 sequence (DNA): TGCAGCGTACTACAGGGGGGCGGAGATACGCAGTATTTT. This chain joins TRBV29-1 and TRBJ2-3; 8 bases map to TRBD1. V shed 6 bases and J 5 bases; nucleotides not matched to a gene: 7. Germline CDR1 and CDR2: SQVTM and ANQGSEA. This CDR3 has 13 amino acids.

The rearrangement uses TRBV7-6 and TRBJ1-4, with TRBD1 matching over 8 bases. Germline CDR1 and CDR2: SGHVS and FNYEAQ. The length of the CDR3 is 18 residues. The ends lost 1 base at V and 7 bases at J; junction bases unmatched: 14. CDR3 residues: CASSLGVVRGPLGEKLFF. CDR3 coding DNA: TGTGCCAGCAGCTTAGGGGTCGTCAGGGGGCCTTTGGGTGAAAAACTGTTTTTT.

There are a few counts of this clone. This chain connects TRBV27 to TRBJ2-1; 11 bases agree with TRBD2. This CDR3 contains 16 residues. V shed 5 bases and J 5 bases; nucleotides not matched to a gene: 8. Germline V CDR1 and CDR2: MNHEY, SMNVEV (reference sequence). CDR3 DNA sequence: TGTGCCAGCAGTCTCCGGTCTAGCGGGGGGAACAATGAGCAGTTCTTC. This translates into CASSLRSSGGNNEQFF.

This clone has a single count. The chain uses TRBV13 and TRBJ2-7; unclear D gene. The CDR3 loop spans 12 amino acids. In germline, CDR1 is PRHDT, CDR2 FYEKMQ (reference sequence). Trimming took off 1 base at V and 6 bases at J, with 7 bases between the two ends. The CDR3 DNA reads TGTGCCAGCAGCTTAGATGGAGTCGAGCAGTACTTC. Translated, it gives CASSLDGVEQYF.